Below, one T cell receptor (beta chain) is given with its context. The data stem from a study of technical replicates of blood from a few donors. CDR3 length: 15 amino acids. CDR1 and CDR2 (germline): LNHDA, SQIVND (reference sequence). V was pared by 7 bases and J by 5 bases, with 20 bases between. Here immunoSEQ multiplex PCR was the method, and the copy in TCRdb shows in-frame clones only, minus some. The data show roughly 80,000 clones, 90% to 95% seen once. The source of this sequence is a human donor in good health. The chain combines TRBV19 with TRBJ1-2, with a weak D call TRBD1 (6 bases). Sequenced: T cells isolated from PBMCs. DNA for the CDR3: TGTGCCAGTATAAAGACAGGCGCGGGCGGATATGGCTACACCTTC. This encodes CASIKTGAGGYGYTF.